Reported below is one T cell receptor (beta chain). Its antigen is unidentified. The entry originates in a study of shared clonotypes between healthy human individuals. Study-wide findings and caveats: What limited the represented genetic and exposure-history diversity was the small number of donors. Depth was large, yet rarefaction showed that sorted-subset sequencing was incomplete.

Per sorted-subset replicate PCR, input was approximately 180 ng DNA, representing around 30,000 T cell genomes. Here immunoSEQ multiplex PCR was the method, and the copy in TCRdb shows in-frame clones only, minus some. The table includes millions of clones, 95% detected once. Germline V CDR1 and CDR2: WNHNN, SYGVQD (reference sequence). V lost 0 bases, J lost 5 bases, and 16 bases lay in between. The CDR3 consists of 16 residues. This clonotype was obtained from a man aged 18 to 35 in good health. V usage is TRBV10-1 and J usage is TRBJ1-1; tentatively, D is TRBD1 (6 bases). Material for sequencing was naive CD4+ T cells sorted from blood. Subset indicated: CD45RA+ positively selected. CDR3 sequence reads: CASSESWLGQKTEAFF. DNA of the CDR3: TGCGCCAGCAGTGAGTCCTGGCTCGGACAGAAGACTGAAGCTTTCTTT.